These 22 T cell receptor beta chains share one sample of origin, sequenced in a study of blood T cell repertoires in COVID-19. Profiled with immunoSEQ multiplex PCR; TCRdb holds only in-frame clones, not every one. The table lists about 100,000 clones, approximately 91% of them singletons. Sequencing was carried out using peripheral blood. The receptor set was obtained from a man aged 50 to 60 with acute or convalescent COVID-19.

The gene calls are TRBV28 and TRBJ1-4, with a tentative D call TRBD1 (5 bases). Germline CDR1 and CDR2: MDHEN and SYDVKM. The V end was cut by 8 bases, the J end by 4 bases, with 11 bases between. The CDR3 sequence is 13 residues long. This CDR3 is CASRTSINEKLFF. The DNA of the CDR3 is TGTGCCAGCCGGACATCAATTAATGAAAAACTGTTTTTT.

V and J are TRBV7-2 and TRBJ2-5; D is unresolved. Trimming took 1 base from V and 1 from J, leaving 13 bases between them. CDR1 is SGHTA and CDR2 is FQGNSA in the germline V gene. This CDR3 has 16 amino acids. CDR3 sequence: CASSLVSRGSQETQYF. The CDR3 region has the DNA TGTGCCAGCAGCTTAGTTTCCCGAGGATCCCAAGAGACCCAGTACTTC. The full variable domain, completed using reference TRBV7-2 and TRBJ2-5, is GAGVSQSPSNKVTEKGKDVELRCDPISGHTALYWYRQSLGQGLEFLIYFQGNSAPDKSGLPSDRFSAERTGGSVSTLTIQRTQQEDSAVYLCASSLVSRGSQETQYFGPGTRLLVL.

This chain links TRBV10-3 with TRBJ1-2; D might be TRBD1 (6 bases). V lost 10 bases and J lost 4, with 13 bases in between. Germline CDR1 reads ENHRY; CDR2 reads SYGVKD. This CDR3 has 12 residues. Here the CDR3 DNA reads TGTGCCACCCGACAGGATGTCTATGGCTACACCTTC. Translated, it gives CATRQDVYGYTF.

The chain employs TRBV2 and TRBJ2-6; 12 bases agree with TRBD1. CDR1 SNHLY and CDR2 FYNNEI come from the germline V gene. The trim removed 7 bases at V and 3 bases at J, leaving 10 bases unmatched. CDR3 size: 18 residues. CDR3 region: CASTSGTGGGVGANVLTF. The CDR3 DNA reads as TGTGCCAGCACCTCCGGGACAGGGGGCGGGGTTGGGGCCAACGTCCTGACTTTC.

The chain carries TRBV5-8 and TRBJ2-5; D is possibly TRBD2 (5 bases). The CDR3 loop spans 15 amino acids. The V end lost 0 bases, the J end lost 4 bases, and 13 bases lay between the germline ends. In germline, CDR1 is SGHTS, CDR2 YDEGEE. CDR3 in DNA: TGTGCCAGCAGCTTGGCCGGAGGTTGGGGAGAGACCCAGTACTTC. This sequence encodes CASSLAGGWGETQYF.

This clone appeared a few times. V and J are TRBV24-1 and TRBJ1-1, with D perhaps matching TRBD1 (5 bases). The CDR3 loop spans 11 amino acids. V was pared by 5 bases and J by 8 bases, with 8 bases between. Germline V gene sequence: CDR1 KGHDR, CDR2 SFDVKD. CDR3 sequence: CATSAGGEAFF. The CDR3 coding sequence is TGTGCCACCAGTGCGGGGGGAGAAGCTTTCTTT.

This sequence joins TRBV6-1 and TRBJ1-5; D is unresolved. From germline, CDR1 is MNHNS and CDR2 SASEGT. CDR3 length equals 14 residues. Trimming stripped 0 bases from V and 7 bases from J, with 10 bases between. This CDR3 is CASSEARGGQPQHF. CDR3 nucleotides: TGTGCCAGCAGTGAAGCACGCGGAGGGCAGCCCCAGCATTTT.

This chain uses TRBV27 with TRBJ2-6, with D possibly TRBD1 on 6 matching bases. Germline V CDR1 and CDR2: MNHEY, SMNVEV (reference sequence). This CDR3 contains 15 residues. The V and J ends lost 5 bases and 2 bases respectively, with 10 bases between them. The DNA for the CDR3 is TGTGCCAGCAGTACCACAGGGCCTGGGGCCAACGTCCTGACTTTC. Translation gives CASSTTGPGANVLTF.

The chain carries TRBV3-1 (or the pseudogene TRBV3-2) and TRBJ2-1; 12 positions agree with TRBD2. Germline V gene lookup returns CDR1 LGHDT and CDR2 YNNKEL (reference sequence). V trimming: 3 bases; J trimming: 0 bases; junction bases outside the gene matches: 3. CDR3 length equals 17 residues. CDR3 sequence: CASSQGGLAGSYNEQFF. The DNA of the CDR3 is TGTGCCAGCAGCCAGGGGGGACTAGCGGGCTCCTACAATGAGCAGTTCTTC.

This clone is a singleton in its sample. J is TRBJ2-3 and V is TRBV20-1; 12 positions match TRBD2. CDR1 is DFQATT and CDR2 is SNEGSKA in the germline V gene (reference sequence). This CDR3 spans 11 amino acids. CDR3 nucleotide sequence: TGCAGGGGACTAGCGGGAGATACGCAGTATTTT. Translated, it gives CRGLAGDTQYF.

In this sample, this clone turned up once. V and J are TRBV19 and TRBJ2-3; TRBD2 matches 9 bases. The ends lost 6 bases at V and 4 bases at J; junction bases unmatched: 8. The CDR3 is 15 amino acids. Germline loops: CDR1 LNHDA, CDR2 SQIVND (reference sequence). CDR3 protein: CASSQGSGGSDTQYF. As DNA, the CDR3 is TGTGCCAGTAGCCAGGGAAGCGGGGGGTCAGATACGCAGTATTTT.

The CDR3 nucleotides are TGTGCCTGGAGTTGGGACGGGGGAAATCAAGAGACCCAGTACTTC. Protein: CAWSWDGGNQETQYF. The chain recombines TRBV30 with TRBJ2-5; D possibly corresponds to TRBD2 (6 bases). This CDR3 has 15 residues. CDR1 GTSNPN and CDR2 SVGIG come from the germline V gene (reference sequence). V was trimmed by 2 bases and J by 2 bases, leaving 15 bases between them.

This chain connects TRBV5-6 to TRBJ1-1, with a possible D match to TRBD1 (5 bases). The germline V gene has CDR1 SGHDT and CDR2 YYEEEE. CDR3 length: 14 amino acids. The germline V and J ends were trimmed by 2 bases and 4 bases, with 12 bases remaining between them. The CDR3 nucleotides are TGTGCCAGCAGCTTATTCGGGGGTGGCACTGAAGCTTTCTTT. Translating gives CASSLFGGGTEAFF. The complete variable domain, with remaining parts taken from reference TRBV5-6 and TRBJ1-1, reads DAGVTQSPTHLIKTRGQQVTLRCSPKSGHDTVSWYQQALGQGPQFIFQYYEEEERQRGNFPDRFSGHQFPNYSSELNVNALLLGDSALYLCASSLFGGGTEAFFGQGTRLTVV.

The chain uses TRBV5-1 and TRBJ1-1; no clear D gene. This CDR3 contains 13 residues. Germline V gene sequence: CDR1 SGHRS, CDR2 YFSETQ. The V and J ends lost 2 bases and 1 base respectively, with 6 bases between them. The CDR3 reads CASSFTENTEAFF. The CDR3 DNA reads TGCGCCAGCAGCTTCACTGAGAACACTGAAGCTTTCTTT.

The chain carries TRBV7-9 and TRBJ1-2; tentative D call: TRBD1 (5 bases). The CDR3 spans 18 residues. Germline values: CDR1 SEHNR, CDR2 FQNEAQ (reference sequence). The V end lost 3 bases, the J end lost 0 bases, and 20 bases lay between the germline ends. CDR3 protein: CASSFQQPSTDSNYGYTF. The CDR3 nucleotides are TGTGCCAGCAGCTTCCAACAACCGTCGACAGATTCTAACTATGGCTACACCTTC.

V usage is TRBV30 and J usage is TRBJ2-5; 8 bases are a match to TRBD2. Germline V gene lookup returns CDR1 GTSNPN and CDR2 SVGIG (reference sequence). This CDR3 spans 16 amino acids. V was clipped by 3 bases and J by 4 bases; unmatched bases: 13. CDR3 sequence: CAWRQSGGPGRETQYF. In DNA, the CDR3 is TGTGCCTGGAGGCAGTCGGGGGGGCCAGGTCGAGAGACCCAGTACTTC.

The chain's CDR3 is CASSLGVWAGPVANYGYTF. The CDR3 bases are TGCGCCAGCAGCTTGGGGGTATGGGCAGGCCCTGTAGCTAACTATGGCTACACCTTC. The rearrangement links TRBV5-1 to TRBJ1-2; D ambiguous. The length of the CDR3 is 19 residues. Germline CDR1 and CDR2: SGHRS and YFSETQ. Trimming stripped 0 bases from V and 0 bases from J, with 21 bases between.

CDR3: CASGVFGGARGYTF. The DNA of the CDR3 is TGCGCCAGCGGGGTATTTGGAGGGGCTCGTGGCTACACCTTC. J is TRBJ1-2 and V is TRBV5-1; D possibly corresponds to TRBD1 (5 bases). CDR1 is SGHRS, CDR2 YFSETQ, per germline. CDR3 size: 14 residues. V was cut by 7 bases and J by 7 bases, with 20 bases left in between. Full variable domain (outside the CDR3, taken from reference TRBV5-1 and TRBJ1-2): KAGVTQTPRYLIKTRGQQVTLSCSPISGHRSVSWYQQTPGQGLQFLFEYFSETQRNKGNFPGRFSGRQFSNSRSEMNVSTLELGDSALYLCASGVFGGARGYTFGSGTRLTVV.

V gene TRBV5-5 combines with J gene TRBJ2-7; 8 bases agree with TRBD1. V lost 4 bases to trimming and J lost 2 bases; unmatched junction nucleotides: 5. Germline CDR1 is SGHKS and CDR2 is YYEKEE (reference sequence). The CDR3 has 14 residues. The chain's CDR3 is CASSPGQAPYEQYF. As DNA, the CDR3 is TGTGCCAGCAGCCCGGGACAGGCCCCCTACGAGCAGTACTTC.

This clone has a single count. This rearrangement joins TRBV2 to TRBJ2-3; 10 bases map to TRBD1. The V gene's germline CDR1 is SNHLY and CDR2 FYNNEI. Trimming at V came to 6 bases and at J to 4 bases, leaving 7 bases not matched to a gene. The CDR3 is 15 amino acids. Here the CDR3 reads CASRLDRGRADTQYF. The CDR3 nucleotides are TGTGCCAGCAGACTCGACAGGGGGCGGGCAGATACGCAGTATTTT.

The genes are TRBV10-1 and TRBJ2-2; 8 bases align to TRBD1. CDR3 length: 16 amino acids. Per the germline V gene, CDR1 is WNHNN and CDR2 is SYGVQD (reference sequence). Losses at the gene ends were 6 bases for V and 0 bases for J; bases not matched to a gene: 6. The CDR3 spells CASSDRGRANTGELFF. For the CDR3, the DNA is TGCGCCAGCAGCGACAGGGGACGCGCGAACACCGGGGAGCTGTTTTTT.

The chain carries TRBV6-5 and TRBJ1-1, with 10 bases that match TRBD1. V gave up 7 bases and J gave up 3 bases; unmatched junction bases: 5. Germline CDR1 reads MNHEY; CDR2 reads SVGAGI. The length of the CDR3 is 14 residues. CDR3 sequence: CASTRTGGYTEAFF. DNA of the CDR3: TGTGCCAGCACTCGGACAGGGGGATACACTGAAGCTTTCTTT.